The T cell receptor beta chain described here comes from a study of glioma-infiltrating T cells after dendritic cell vaccination. In the study overall: Samples are from glioblastoma patients in Phase I and II dendritic cell vaccine trials. Study results and limitations: Higher TCR clonality did not directly relate to longer survival.

Time point given: after dendritic cell vaccination, including at tumor progression/relapse. Fresh-frozen tumor tissue and more than two years of survival data were available for all. Assay: immunoSEQ multiplex PCR; the TCRdb copy retains only in-frame clones and omits some. The sample holds approximately 62,000 clones; approximately 89% are singletons and the top ten take roughly 10%. The germline CDR1 and CDR2 sequences are SGHRS and YFSETQ. This CDR3 is 14 amino acids long. The V and J ends lost 5 bases and 5 bases, in that order; junction bases with no gene match: 6. A remark on this clone: The antigen is not known.

Sequencing was performed on blood, taken after dendritic cell vaccination. This chain joins TRBV5-1 and TRBJ2-1, with TRBD2 identical over 8 bases. This receptor was obtained from a human donor with glioblastoma. The CDR3 loop is CASREAGEHNEQFF. The CDR3 DNA reads TGCGCCAGCAGGGAAGCGGGAGAGCACAATGAGCAGTTCTTC.